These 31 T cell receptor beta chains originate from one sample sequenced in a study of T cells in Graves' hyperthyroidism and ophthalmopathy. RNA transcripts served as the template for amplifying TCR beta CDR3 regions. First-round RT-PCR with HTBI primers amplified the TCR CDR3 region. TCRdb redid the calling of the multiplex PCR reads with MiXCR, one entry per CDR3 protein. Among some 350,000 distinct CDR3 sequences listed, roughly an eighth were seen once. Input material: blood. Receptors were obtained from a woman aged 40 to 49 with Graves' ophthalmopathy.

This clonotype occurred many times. The CDR3 coding sequence is TGTGCCAGCAGCCTCCAACAGGGCTACGAGCAGTACTTC. Translated, it gives CASSLQQGYEQYF. The gene calls are TRBV6-1 and TRBJ2-7, with D possibly being TRBD1 (6 bases). CDR1 is MNHNS, CDR2 SASEGT, per germline. The CDR3 consists of 13 residues. V lost 6 bases and J lost 3, with 12 bases in between.

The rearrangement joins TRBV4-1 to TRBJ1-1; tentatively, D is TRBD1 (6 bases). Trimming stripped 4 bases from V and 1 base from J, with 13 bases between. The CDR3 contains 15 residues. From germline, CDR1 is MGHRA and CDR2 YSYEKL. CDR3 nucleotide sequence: TGCGCCAGCAGCCCCTGGGTAGGGGGGAACACTGAAGCTTTCTTT. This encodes CASSPWVGGNTEAFF.

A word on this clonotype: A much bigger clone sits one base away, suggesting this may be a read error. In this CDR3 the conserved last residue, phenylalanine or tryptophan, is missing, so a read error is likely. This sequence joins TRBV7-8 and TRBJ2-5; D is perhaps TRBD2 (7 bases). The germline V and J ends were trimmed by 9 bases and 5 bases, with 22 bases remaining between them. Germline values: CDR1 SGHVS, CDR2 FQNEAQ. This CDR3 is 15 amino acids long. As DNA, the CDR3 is TGTGCCAGTAGTTATGGGGGGGGGCCGTCCGAGACCCAGTACTCC. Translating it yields CASSYGGGPSETQYS.

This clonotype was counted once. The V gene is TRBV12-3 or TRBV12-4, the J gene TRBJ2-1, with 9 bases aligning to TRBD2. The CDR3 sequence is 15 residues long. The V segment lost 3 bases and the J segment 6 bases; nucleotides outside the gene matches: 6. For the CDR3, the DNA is TGTGCCAGCAGTTTGGAGCGGGGGGCAACCAATGAGCAGTTCTTC. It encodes CASSLERGATNEQFF.

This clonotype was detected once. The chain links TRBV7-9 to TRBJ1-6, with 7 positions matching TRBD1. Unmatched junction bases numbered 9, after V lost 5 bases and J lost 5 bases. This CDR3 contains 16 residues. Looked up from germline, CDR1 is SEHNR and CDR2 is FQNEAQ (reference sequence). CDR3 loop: CASSPDRIGDNSPLHF. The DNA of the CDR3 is TGTGCCAGCAGCCCGGACAGGATAGGGGATAATTCACCCCTCCACTTT. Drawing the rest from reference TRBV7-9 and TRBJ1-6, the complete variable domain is DTGVSQNPRHKITKRGQNVTFRCDPISEHNRLYWYRQTLGQGPEFLTYFQNEAQLEKSRLLSDRFSAERPKGSFSTLEIQRTEQGDSAMYLCASSPDRIGDNSPLHFGNGTRLTVT.

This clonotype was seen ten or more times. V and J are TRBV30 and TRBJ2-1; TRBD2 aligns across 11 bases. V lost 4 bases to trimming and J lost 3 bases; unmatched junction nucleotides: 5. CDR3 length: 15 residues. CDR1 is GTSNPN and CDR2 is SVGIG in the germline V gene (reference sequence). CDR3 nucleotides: TGTGCCTGGAAAGATAGCGGGAGGGACTACAATGAGCAGTTCTTC. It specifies CAWKDSGRDYNEQFF.

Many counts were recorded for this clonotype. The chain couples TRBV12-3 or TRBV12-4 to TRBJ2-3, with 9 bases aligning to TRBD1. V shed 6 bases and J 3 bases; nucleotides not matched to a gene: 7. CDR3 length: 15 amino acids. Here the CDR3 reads CASRRTGDGTDTQYF. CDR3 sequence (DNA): TGTGCCAGCAGAAGGACAGGGGATGGGACAGATACGCAGTATTTT.

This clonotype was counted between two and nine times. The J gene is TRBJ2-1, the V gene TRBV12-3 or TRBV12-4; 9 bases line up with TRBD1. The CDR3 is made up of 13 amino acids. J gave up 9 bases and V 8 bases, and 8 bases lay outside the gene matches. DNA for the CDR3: TGTGCCAGCTTATTGGACAGGGGTAGTGAGCAGTTCTTC. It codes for CASLLDRGSEQFF.

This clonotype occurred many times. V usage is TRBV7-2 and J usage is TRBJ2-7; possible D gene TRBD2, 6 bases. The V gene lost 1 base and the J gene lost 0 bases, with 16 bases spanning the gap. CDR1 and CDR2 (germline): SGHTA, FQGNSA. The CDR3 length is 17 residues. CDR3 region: CASSLEWDWESSYEQYF. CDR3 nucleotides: TGTGCCAGCAGCTTAGAATGGGACTGGGAATCCTCCTACGAGCAGTACTTC.

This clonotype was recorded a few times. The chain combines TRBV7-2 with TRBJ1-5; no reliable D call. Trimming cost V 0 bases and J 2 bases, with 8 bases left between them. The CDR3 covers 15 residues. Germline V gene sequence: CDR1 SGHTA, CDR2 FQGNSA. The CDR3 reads CASSLAAGGNQPQHF. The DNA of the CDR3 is TGTGCCAGCAGCTTAGCAGCGGGCGGCAATCAGCCCCAGCATTTT. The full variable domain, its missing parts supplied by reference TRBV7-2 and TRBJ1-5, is GAGVSQSPSNKVTEKGKDVELRCDPISGHTALYWYRQSLGQGLEFLIYFQGNSAPDKSGLPSDRFSAERTGGSVSTLTIQRTQQEDSAVYLCASSLAAGGNQPQHFGDGTRLSIL.

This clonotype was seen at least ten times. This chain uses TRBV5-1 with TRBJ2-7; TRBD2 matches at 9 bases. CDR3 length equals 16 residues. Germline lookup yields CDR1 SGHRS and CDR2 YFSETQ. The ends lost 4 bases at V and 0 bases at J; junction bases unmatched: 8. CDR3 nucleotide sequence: TGCGCCAGCAGCCTGGGACTAGCCAAGAGCTCCTACGAGCAGTACTTC. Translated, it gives CASSLGLAKSSYEQYF.

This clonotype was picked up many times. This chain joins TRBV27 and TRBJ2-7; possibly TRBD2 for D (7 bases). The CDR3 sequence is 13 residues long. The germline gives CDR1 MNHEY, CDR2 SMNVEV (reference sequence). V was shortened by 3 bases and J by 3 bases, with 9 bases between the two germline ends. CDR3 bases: TGTGCCAGCAGTTTGGGGGGGCTCTACGAGCAGTACTTC. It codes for CASSLGGLYEQYF.

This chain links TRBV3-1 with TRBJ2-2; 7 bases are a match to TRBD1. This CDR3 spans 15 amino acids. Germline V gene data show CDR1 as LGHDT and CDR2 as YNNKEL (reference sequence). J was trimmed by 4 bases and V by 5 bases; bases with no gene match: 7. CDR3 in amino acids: CASSYYAGGTGELFF. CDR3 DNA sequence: TGTGCCAGCAGCTACTATGCAGGGGGCACCGGGGAGCTGTTTTTT.

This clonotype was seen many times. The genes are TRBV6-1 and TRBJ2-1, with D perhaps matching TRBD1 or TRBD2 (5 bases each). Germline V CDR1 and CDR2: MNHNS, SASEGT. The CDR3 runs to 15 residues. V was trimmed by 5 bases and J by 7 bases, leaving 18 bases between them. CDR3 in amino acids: CASSRSGSSGNEQFF. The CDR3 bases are TGTGCCAGCAGTCGATCAGGGAGCTCCGGTAATGAGCAGTTCTTC.

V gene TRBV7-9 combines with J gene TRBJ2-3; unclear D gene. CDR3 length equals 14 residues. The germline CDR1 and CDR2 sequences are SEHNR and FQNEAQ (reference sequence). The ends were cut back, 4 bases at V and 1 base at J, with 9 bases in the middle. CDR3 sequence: CASSSNPGTDTQYF. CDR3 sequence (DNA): TGTGCCAGCAGCTCCAACCCCGGCACAGATACGCAGTATTTT.

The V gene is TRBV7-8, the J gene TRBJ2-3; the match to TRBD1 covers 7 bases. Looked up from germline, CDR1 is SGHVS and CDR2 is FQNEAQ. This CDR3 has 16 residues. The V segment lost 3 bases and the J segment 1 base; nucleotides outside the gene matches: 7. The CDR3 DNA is TGTGCCAGCAGCTTTAGACAGGGTCAAGGCACAGATACGCAGTATTTT. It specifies CASSFRQGQGTDTQYF.

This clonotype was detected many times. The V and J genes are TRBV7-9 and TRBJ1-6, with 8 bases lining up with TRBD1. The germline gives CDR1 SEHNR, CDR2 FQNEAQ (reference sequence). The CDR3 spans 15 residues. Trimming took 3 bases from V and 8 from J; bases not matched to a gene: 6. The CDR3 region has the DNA TGTGCCAGCAGCTTCCTCGCCAGGGGGCATTCACCCCTCCACTTT. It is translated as CASSFLARGHSPLHF.

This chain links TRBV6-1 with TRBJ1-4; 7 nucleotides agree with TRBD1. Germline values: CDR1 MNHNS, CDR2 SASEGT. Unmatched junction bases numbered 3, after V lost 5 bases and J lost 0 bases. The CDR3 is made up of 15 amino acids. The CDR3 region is CASSPTGATNEKLFF. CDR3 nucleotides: TGTGCCAGCAGTCCTACAGGGGCAACTAATGAAAAACTGTTTTTT.

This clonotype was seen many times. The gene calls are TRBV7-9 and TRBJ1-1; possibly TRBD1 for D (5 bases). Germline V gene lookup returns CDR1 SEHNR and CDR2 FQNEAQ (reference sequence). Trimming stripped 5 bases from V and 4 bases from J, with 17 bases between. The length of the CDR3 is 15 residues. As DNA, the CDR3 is TGTGCCAGCAGCCAAGTGGGGGGATCATCCACTGAAGCTTTCTTT. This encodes CASSQVGGSSTEAFF.

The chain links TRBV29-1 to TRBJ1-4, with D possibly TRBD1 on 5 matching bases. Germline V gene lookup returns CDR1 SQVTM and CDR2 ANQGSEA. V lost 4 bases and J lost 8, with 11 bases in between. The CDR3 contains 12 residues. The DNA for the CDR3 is TGCAGCGTTGTTGGGGGTAACGAAAAACTGTTTTTT. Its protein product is CSVVGGNEKLFF.

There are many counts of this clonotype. CDR3 coding DNA: TGTGCCAGCACCGCAGGGGGTATCAGTCCCAATGAGCAGTTCTTC. It specifies CASTAGGISPNEQFF. This chain uses TRBV12-3 or TRBV12-4 with TRBJ2-1, with 7 nucleotides matching TRBD1. Trimming cost V 7 bases and J 6 bases; bases outside gene matches: 12. CDR3 size: 15 residues.

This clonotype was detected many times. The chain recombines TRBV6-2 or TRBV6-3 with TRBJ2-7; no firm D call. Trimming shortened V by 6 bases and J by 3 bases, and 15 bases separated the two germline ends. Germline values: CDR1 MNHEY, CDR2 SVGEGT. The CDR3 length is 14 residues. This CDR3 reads CASRRSPALYEQYF. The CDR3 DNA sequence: TGTGCCAGCAGGAGGTCTCCGGCCCTCTACGAGCAGTACTTC.

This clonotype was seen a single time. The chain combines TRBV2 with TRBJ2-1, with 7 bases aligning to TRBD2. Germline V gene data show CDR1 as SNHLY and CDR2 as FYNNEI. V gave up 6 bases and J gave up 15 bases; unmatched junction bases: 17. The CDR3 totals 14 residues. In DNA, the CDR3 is TGTGCCAGCAGAGAAATAGCGGGTACCGGAGGCGCGTTCTTC. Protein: CASREIAGTGGAFF.

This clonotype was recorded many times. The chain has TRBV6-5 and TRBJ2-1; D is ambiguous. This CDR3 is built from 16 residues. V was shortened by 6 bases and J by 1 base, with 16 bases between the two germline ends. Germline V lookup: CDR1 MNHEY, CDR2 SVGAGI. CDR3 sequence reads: CASRTTRSLSYNEQFF. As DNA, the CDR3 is TGTGCCAGCAGAACTACGCGAAGTCTTTCCTACAATGAGCAGTTCTTC.

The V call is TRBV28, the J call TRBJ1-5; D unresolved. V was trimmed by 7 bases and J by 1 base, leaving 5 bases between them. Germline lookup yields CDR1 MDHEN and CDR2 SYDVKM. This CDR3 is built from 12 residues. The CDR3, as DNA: TGTGCCAGCAACCCAAGCAATCAGCCCCAGCATTTT. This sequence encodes CASNPSNQPQHF.

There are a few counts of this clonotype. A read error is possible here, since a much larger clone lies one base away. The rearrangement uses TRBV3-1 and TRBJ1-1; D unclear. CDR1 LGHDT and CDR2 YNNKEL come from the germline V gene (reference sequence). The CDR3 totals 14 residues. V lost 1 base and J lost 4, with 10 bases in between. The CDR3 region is CASSQGERSTEAFF. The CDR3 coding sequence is TGTGCCAGCAGCCAAGGTGAGAGGAGCACTGAAGCTTTCTTT.

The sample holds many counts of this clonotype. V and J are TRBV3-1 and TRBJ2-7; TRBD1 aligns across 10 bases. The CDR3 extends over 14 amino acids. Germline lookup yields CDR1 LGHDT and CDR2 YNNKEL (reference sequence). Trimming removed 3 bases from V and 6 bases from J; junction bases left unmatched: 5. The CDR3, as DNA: TGTGCCAGCAGCCACGGGGACAGGGGCCTCGAGCAGTACTTC. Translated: CASSHGDRGLEQYF.

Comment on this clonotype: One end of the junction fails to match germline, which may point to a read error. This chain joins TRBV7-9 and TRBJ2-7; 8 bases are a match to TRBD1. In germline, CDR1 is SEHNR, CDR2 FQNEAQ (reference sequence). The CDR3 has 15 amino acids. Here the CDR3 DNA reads TGCGCCAGCAGCGTCGGCCGGACAGGGAACTACGAGCAGTGCTTC. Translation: CASSVGRTGNYEQCF.

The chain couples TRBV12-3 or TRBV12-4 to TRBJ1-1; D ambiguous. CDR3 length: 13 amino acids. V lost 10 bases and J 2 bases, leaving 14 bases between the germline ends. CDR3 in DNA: TGTGCCATCTCGCGGGCAGGTAACACTGAAGCTTTCTTT. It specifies CAISRAGNTEAFF.

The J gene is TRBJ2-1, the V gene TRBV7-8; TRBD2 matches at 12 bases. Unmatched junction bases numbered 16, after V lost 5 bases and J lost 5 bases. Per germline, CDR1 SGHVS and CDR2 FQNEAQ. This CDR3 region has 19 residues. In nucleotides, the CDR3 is TGTGCCAGCAGCCGAGGCGGGGCTAGCGGGGGGGCGAGGGACAATGAGCAGTTCTTC. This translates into CASSRGGASGGARDNEQFF.

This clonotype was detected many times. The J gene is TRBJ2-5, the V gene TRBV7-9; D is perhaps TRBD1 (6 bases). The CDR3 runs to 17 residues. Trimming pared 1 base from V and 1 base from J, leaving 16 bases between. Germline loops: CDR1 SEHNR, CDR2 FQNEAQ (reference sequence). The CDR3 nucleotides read TGTGCCAGCAGCTTAGGGGTACAGGGTCGGATCCAAGAGACCCAGTACTTC. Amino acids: CASSLGVQGRIQETQYF.